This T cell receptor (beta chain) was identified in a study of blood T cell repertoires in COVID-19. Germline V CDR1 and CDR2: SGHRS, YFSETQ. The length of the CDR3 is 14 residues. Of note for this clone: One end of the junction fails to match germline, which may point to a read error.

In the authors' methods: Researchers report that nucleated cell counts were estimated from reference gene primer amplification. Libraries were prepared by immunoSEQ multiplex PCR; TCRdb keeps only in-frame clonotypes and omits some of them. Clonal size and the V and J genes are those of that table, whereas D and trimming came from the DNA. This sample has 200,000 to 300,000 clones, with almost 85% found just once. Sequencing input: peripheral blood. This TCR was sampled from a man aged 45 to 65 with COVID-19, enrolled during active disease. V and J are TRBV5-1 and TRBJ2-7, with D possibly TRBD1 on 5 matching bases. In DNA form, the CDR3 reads TGCGCCAGCAACTTGGACGGCAGGGTCTACGAGCAGTACTTC. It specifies CASNLDGRVYEQYF.